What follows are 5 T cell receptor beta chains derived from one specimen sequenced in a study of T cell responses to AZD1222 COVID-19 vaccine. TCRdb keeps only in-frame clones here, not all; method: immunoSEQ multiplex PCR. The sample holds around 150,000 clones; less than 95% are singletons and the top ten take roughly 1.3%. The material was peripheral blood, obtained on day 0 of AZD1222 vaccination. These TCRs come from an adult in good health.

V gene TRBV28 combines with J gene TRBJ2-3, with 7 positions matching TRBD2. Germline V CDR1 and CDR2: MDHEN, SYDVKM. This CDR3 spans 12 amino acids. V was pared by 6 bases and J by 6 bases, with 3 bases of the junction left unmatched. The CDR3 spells CASRGGSDTQYF. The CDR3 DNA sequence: TGTGCCAGCAGGGGGGGGTCGGATACGCAGTATTTT.

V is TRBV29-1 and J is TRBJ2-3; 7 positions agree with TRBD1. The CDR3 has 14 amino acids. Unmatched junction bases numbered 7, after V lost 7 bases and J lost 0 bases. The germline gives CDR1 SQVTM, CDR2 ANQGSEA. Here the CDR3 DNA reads TGCAGCGGGACAGGAAGGGATAGCACAGATACGCAGTATTTT. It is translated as CSGTGRDSTDTQYF.

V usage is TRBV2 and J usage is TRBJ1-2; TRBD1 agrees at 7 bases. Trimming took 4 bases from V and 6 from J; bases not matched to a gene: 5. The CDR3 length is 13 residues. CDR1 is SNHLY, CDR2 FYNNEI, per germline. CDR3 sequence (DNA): TGTGCCAGCAGTGGGACAGGACGTGATGGCTACACCTTC. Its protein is CASSGTGRDGYTF.

CDR3 amino acids: CASSQGQGYDLTGELFF. The CDR3 coding sequence is TGTGCCAGCAGCCAAGGGCAGGGGTATGATTTAACCGGGGAGCTGTTTTTT. The V gene is TRBV4-2, the J gene TRBJ2-2, with D possibly TRBD1 on 6 matching bases. This CDR3 contains 17 residues. V lost 1 base to trimming and J lost 5 bases, with 17 bases between them. Germline V gene lookup returns CDR1 LGHNA and CDR2 YNFKEQ.

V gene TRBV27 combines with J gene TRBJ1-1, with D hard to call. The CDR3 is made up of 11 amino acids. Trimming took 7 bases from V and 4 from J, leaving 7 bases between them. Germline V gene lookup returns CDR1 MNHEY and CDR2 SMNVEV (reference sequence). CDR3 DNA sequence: TGTGCCAGCACCTGGGGCACTGAAGCTTTCTTT. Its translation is CASTWGTEAFF.